The 6 T cell receptor beta chains listed next were all sequenced from one sample in a study of T cell responses to AZD1222 COVID-19 vaccine. Assay: immunoSEQ multiplex PCR; the TCRdb copy retains only in-frame clones and omits some. The table has some 130,000 clones, 85% to 90% seen once; the top ten hold 20% to 25%. Source: peripheral blood, taken on day 0 of AZD1222 vaccination. Receptors were obtained from an adult in good health.

This chain links TRBV28 with TRBJ1-2; tentatively, D is TRBD1 (5 bases). Germline values: CDR1 MDHEN, CDR2 SYDVKM. V lost 3 bases and J lost 1, with 6 bases in between. CDR3 size: 13 residues. This chain's CDR3 is CASSFGGNYGYTF. The CDR3 region has the DNA TGTGCCAGCAGTTTTGGGGGTAACTATGGCTACACCTTC.

The CDR3 reads CASSDPENTIYF. In nucleotides, the CDR3 is TGTGCCAGCAGTGACCCCGAAAACACCATATATTTT. The chain uses TRBV28 and TRBJ1-3; no reliable D call. The V end was cut by 5 bases, the J end by 6 bases, with 8 bases between. There are 12 residues in the CDR3. The germline V gene has CDR1 MDHEN and CDR2 SYDVKM. Together with reference TRBV28 and TRBJ1-3, the CDR3 gives the full variable domain: DVKVTQSSRYLVKRTGEKVFLECVQDMDHENMFWYRQDPGLGLRLIYFSYDVKMKEKGDIPEGYSVSREKKERFSLILESASTNQTSMYLCASSDPENTIYFGEGSWLTVV.

V is TRBV10-3 and J is TRBJ1-5; D gene uncertain. This CDR3 is built from 11 residues. Looked up from germline, CDR1 is ENHRY and CDR2 is SYGVKD. V lost 7 bases and J 6 bases, leaving 7 bases between the germline ends. The CDR3 DNA reads as TGTGCCATCAATCATCGTCAGCCCCAGCATTTT. Translation gives CAINHRQPQHF.

The chain recombines TRBV18 with TRBJ1-6; TRBD1 matches at 9 bases. Per the germline V gene, CDR1 is KGHSH and CDR2 is LQKENI. This CDR3 spans 16 amino acids. With V trimmed by 3 bases and J by 5 bases, 5 bases remained unmatched. CDR3 nucleotide sequence: TGTGCCAGCTCACCCCGACAGGGGGGACATAATTCACCCCTCCACTTT. As protein: CASSPRQGGHNSPLHF.

This sequence joins TRBV10-3 and TRBJ1-3, with D maybe TRBD1 (5 bases). V was shortened by 0 bases and J by 8 bases, with 11 bases between the two germline ends. The CDR3 covers 14 residues. Germline CDR1 and CDR2: ENHRY and SYGVKD. The CDR3 sequence is CAISESGKGDTIYF. Here the CDR3 DNA reads TGTGCCATCAGTGAGTCGGGCAAAGGGGACACCATATATTTT.

The chain is built from TRBV14 and TRBJ1-2; D uncertain. The germline V gene encodes CDR1 SGHDN and CDR2 FVKESK. CDR3 size: 12 residues. Trimming cost V 1 base and J 7 bases, with 7 bases left between them. Written as DNA, the CDR3 is TGTGCCAGCAGCCAAGCCTGGACTGGCTACACCTTC. Translation: CASSQAWTGYTF.